This entry features one T cell receptor beta chain sequence. These data are taken from a study of T cell responses to AZD1222 COVID-19 vaccine. V dropped 3 bases and J dropped 7 bases, with 22 bases sitting between them. The CDR3 consists of 17 residues. Germline V gene data show CDR1 as SGHTA and CDR2 as FQGNSA. The table came from immunoSEQ multiplex PCR; TCRdb's copy has only in-frame clones and leaves some out. Of roughly 100,000 clones listed, roughly nine tenths are singletons. The material sequenced was peripheral blood, taken 28 days after the second AZD1222 dose. The chain carries TRBV7-2 and TRBJ2-1, with D maybe TRBD1 (5 bases). This receptor was identified in an adult who received the AZD1222 COVID-19 vaccine. The CDR3 bases are TGTGCCAGCAGCTTCCTCAAGTCCGGCGCAGGGCTAAATGAGCAGTTCTTC. Amino acid sequence: CASSFLKSGAGLNEQFF. Full variable domain (remainder filled in from reference TRBV7-2 and TRBJ2-1): GAGVSQSPSNKVTEKGKDVELRCDPISGHTALYWYRQSLGQGLEFLIYFQGNSAPDKSGLPSDRFSAERTGGSVSTLTIQRTQQEDSAVYLCASSFLKSGAGLNEQFFGPGTRLTVL.